The 6 T cell receptor beta chains reported below all come from one sample, sequenced in a study of T cells after yellow fever vaccination. MiXCR was run by TCRdb on the 5' RACE reads, yielding one entry per CDR3 protein. The data show some 670,000 distinct CDR3 sequences, over 9% seen once. The sample was PBMCs, taken on the day of the yellow fever booster vaccination. Receptors were obtained from a man in his thirties or forties who received the YFV17D yellow fever vaccine.

In DNA form, the CDR3 reads TGTGCTAGTGGCCGAAACACCATATATTTT. Translating gives CASGRNTIYF. The rearrangement uses TRBV12-5 and TRBJ1-3; D not resolved. The CDR3 contains 10 residues. Germline V gene data show CDR1 as LGHNT and CDR2 as FRNRAP. V lost 6 bases and J 5 bases, leaving 2 bases between the germline ends.

This clonotype was picked up many times. V and J are TRBV12-3 or TRBV12-4 and TRBJ2-2; D gene ambiguous. The CDR3 totals 15 residues. V was trimmed by 5 bases and J by 6 bases, leaving 16 bases between them. The CDR3 sequence: CASSPSGSTAGELFF. The CDR3 bases are TGTGCCAGCAGTCCCTCCGGGTCTACGGCCGGGGAGCTGTTTTTT.

This clonotype appeared a few times. V gene TRBV2 combines with J gene TRBJ1-2; a weak D match, TRBD1 (5 bases). Per germline, CDR1 SNHLY and CDR2 FYNNEI. CDR3 length: 12 residues. Deletions cut 10 bases from V and 3 bases from J, with 12 bases between. The CDR3 DNA reads TGTGCCAAGGGTGGGGGAGACTATGGCTACACCTTC. This sequence encodes CAKGGGDYGYTF.

This clonotype was seen a few times. The rearrangement links TRBV7-9 to TRBJ2-1; D may be TRBD2 (5 bases). V was shortened by 8 bases and J by 5 bases, with 10 bases between the two germline ends. From germline, CDR1 is SEHNR and CDR2 FQNEAQ (reference sequence). The CDR3 runs 12 residues. CDR3 loop: CASGRGNNEQFF. CDR3 sequence (DNA): TGTGCCAGCGGGAGAGGTAACAATGAGCAGTTCTTC.

By share, this clonotype counts as medium-sized (0.01 to 0.1%). The chain couples TRBV20-1 to TRBJ2-3; 9 nucleotides agree with TRBD1. The CDR3 length is 15 residues. Trimming removed 5 bases from V and 5 bases from J; junction bases left unmatched: 11. Germline-derived CDR1 and CDR2 are DFQATT and SNEGSKA (reference sequence). This CDR3 reads CSADRTGDQGDTQYF. For the CDR3, the DNA is TGCAGTGCTGACAGGACAGGGGATCAGGGAGATACGCAGTATTTT.

The rearrangement uses TRBV12-3 or TRBV12-4 and TRBJ2-6; 8 nucleotides align to TRBD2. This CDR3 has 18 amino acids. The junction had 11 bases not matched to a gene; V was cut back by 2 bases and J by 5 bases. The CDR3 DNA follows: TGTGCCAGCAGTTTACACCTAGCGGGCCCATCTAGGGCCAACGTCCTGACTTTC. Encoded protein: CASSLHLAGPSRANVLTF.